This TCR beta chain comes out of a study of blood T cells in healthy people across ages (dated by TCRdb to about 2015). Describing the broader study: Template switching captured roughly one uniquely barcoded TCR beta cDNA molecule per two T cells in model experiments. Age-related changes in TCR beta repertoire diversity were measured in the study by deep sequencing normalized with unique cDNA molecular identifiers. Four age groups were formed from the donors: young (average approximately 15 years), middle-aged (approximately 41), aged (approximately 60) and long-lived (more than 75). Donors of different ages were randomly distributed across sequencing lanes to avoid experimental bias. Two additional independent replicas of 1 million unique cDNA reads from the same blood draw were analyzed for two donors (one aged 18 to 30 and one aged 80 or older).

Findings and caveats that apply to the study as a whole: Total diversity estimates from one million sequenced T cells were considered lower bounds and underestimates. Because donor CMV infection status was unknown, age-related changes in expanded clonotypes were potentially confounded. As age increased, observed TCR beta diversity per million T cells dropped in a roughly linear way, and a significant reduction was already evident by age about 36. The percentage of naive T cells measured by flow cytometry correlated strongly with observed TCR beta diversity. Since profiling was done on bulk unsorted PBMCs, naive and antigen-experienced compartments could not be conclusively compared. Compared with the aged group, the long-lived group had more naive CD4+ T cells, fewer expanded clones and increased TCR diversity, a pattern suggesting age selection.

From the cysteine up to the phenylalanine, the CDR3 has a length of 15 residues. The entry retains the CDR3 DNA only, 45 bases that are in frame from base 1. Reading the germline V gene gives CDR1 SGHNT and CDR2 YENEEA. Ends trimmed: V by 4 bases, J by 7 bases; bases unmatched to a gene: 9. The library relied on 5' RACE. The sequencing machine was an Illumina HiSeq 2500. A second PCR of roughly 6 to 11 cycles was run with a J-beta primer mix and a sample-barcoded 5' primer. A template-switch 5' adaptor carrying 12 random nucleotides introduced a unique molecular identifier onto each TCR beta cDNA molecule. Each sample yielded at least 2.5 million CDR3-containing paired-end reads. The Mint cDNA synthesis kit, primed by a TRBC-specific oligonucleotide, was used to synthesize first-strand cDNA from all RNA. Following uracil-DNA glycosylase treatment, all cDNA underwent a first 18-cycle PCR with the universal primers M1SS and BC2_uni_R. Under the source paper's analysis protocol: For normalization, 1 million high-quality reads, each with a distinct molecular identifier, were randomly selected from each sample. Reads with shared molecular identifiers were discarded instead of being binned into consensus sequences. MiTCR, set to a Q25 quality threshold and the strictest error-elimination algorithm, was used for CDR3 identification, clonotype clustering and error correction. A nonparametric unseen species model with Euler transformation was used to estimate a lower bound on total TCR beta diversity. TCRdb handled the public reads itself, with Q25 trimming in fastp and clone calling in MiXCR, and kept productive beta chains. When rows share a CDR3 protein, they turn into one entry using the most common DNA and genes. The V and J calls and clone size come from TCRdb's table, not from the authors' own analysis. Counted in this sample were about 1,800,000 distinct CDR3 sequences; 28% of them appeared once. The ten largest clones capture roughly 8% of the sample.

The approximately 40 donors, aged 6 to 90 years, were systemically healthy Caucasian individuals from Russia. Roughly 9 milliliters of peripheral blood were drawn from each donor into EDTA-treated Vacutainer tubes. Ficoll-Paque density-gradient centrifugation was used to isolate PBMCs, with at least 7 million obtained per sample. Total RNA, at least 6 micrograms per sample, was extracted from PBMCs with Trizol reagent. For every donor, flow cytometry on a PBMC aliquot measured the percentage of naive CD45RAhigh/CD27high T cells. About this clonotype itself: It has no known antigen specificity. Base qualities were left out, and no much larger clone turns up one base away.

The sequencing sample was made of blood. This receptor was obtained from a woman aged 25 to 39 in good health. The rearrangement joined TRBV11-3 to TRBJ2-1, and 8 junctional nucleotides match TRBD2. The DNA is TGTGCCAGCAGCTGGGGAGGATCGGGAGGGAATGAGCAGTTCTTC. This encodes CASSWGGSGGNEQFF.